What follows are 30 T cell receptor beta chains derived from one specimen sequenced in a study of T cells in Graves' hyperthyroidism and ophthalmopathy (dated by TCRdb to the late 2010s). The protocol used for the library was multiplex PCR. Sequencing was performed on an Illumina HiSeq 2000. Amplification of TCR beta CDR3 regions was carried out from RNA transcripts. The TCR CDR3 was subjected to a first round of RT-PCR using the HTBI primer set and the Qiagen OneStep RT-PCR kit. TCRdb reworked the public reads: Q25 trimming with fastp, MiXCR clone assembly, productive beta chains retained. Records with the same CDR3 protein are collapsed into one entry carrying the most frequent genes and DNA. Counted in this sample were about 840,000 distinct CDR3 sequences; 35% to 40% of them appeared once. More than 7% of the sample goes to the ten largest clones. Sequencing was carried out using blood. The receptors shown here come from a man aged 18 to 29 with Graves' hyperthyroidism.

The sample holds a few counts of this clonotype. This rearrangement joins TRBV20-1 to TRBJ2-5, with 9 bases lining up with TRBD2. The germline V gene encodes CDR1 DFQATT and CDR2 SNEGSKA (reference sequence). The junction had 19 bases not matched to a gene; V was cut back by 6 bases and J by 5 bases. The CDR3 runs 17 residues. CDR3 DNA sequence: TGCAGTGCCAACCCGTTTAGGGTAGCGGGAGCATTGGAGACCCAGTACTTC. Translation: CSANPFRVAGALETQYF.

This chain uses TRBV7-2 with TRBJ2-7; D is possibly TRBD2 (6 bases). The length of the CDR3 is 13 residues. CDR1 is SGHTA, CDR2 FQGNSA, per germline. V lost 5 bases and J lost 3, with 11 bases in between. The CDR3 is CASSQGGNYEQYF. The DNA for the CDR3 is TGTGCCAGCAGCCAAGGAGGGAACTACGAGCAGTACTTC.

This clonotype was recorded a few times. The CDR3 loop reads CASSQVRDNSPLHF. As DNA, the CDR3 is TGTGCCAGCAGCCAAGTACGGGATAATTCACCCCTCCACTTT. The gene calls are TRBV11-1 and TRBJ1-6, with D hard to call. CDR1 is SGHAT, CDR2 FQDESV, per germline (reference sequence). This CDR3 is built from 14 residues. The germline V and J ends were trimmed by 5 bases and 5 bases, with 10 bases remaining between them.

On this clonotype itself: This may be a read error: a much more frequent sequence differs by one nucleotide. J is TRBJ2-7 and V is TRBV6-5; maybe TRBD2 (6 bases). The V gene's germline CDR1 is MNHEY and CDR2 SVGAGI. The V and J ends lost 5 bases and 7 bases respectively, with 21 bases between them. The CDR3 sequence is 15 residues long. The CDR3 coding sequence is TGTGCCAGCAGTCCGGAGCTAGCGCCCAGTGCGGAGCAGTACTTC. Translation: CASSPELAPSAEQYF.

With respect to this clonotype: The CDR3 end shows no conserved phenylalanine or tryptophan, and so a read error is likely. The genes are TRBV29-1 and TRBJ1-2; maybe TRBD1 (6 bases). The germline gives CDR1 SQVTM, CDR2 ANQGSEA. CDR3 length: 13 residues. CDR3 DNA sequence: TGCAGCGCTTGGGCAGGGGATAACTATGACTACACCCTC. Its protein product is CSAWAGDNYDYTL.

This sequence joins TRBV6-1 and TRBJ2-7, with TRBD1 as a possible D gene (6 bases). V gave up 10 bases and J gave up 1 base, with 20 bases separating them. This CDR3 is built from 15 residues. Germline V gene lookup returns CDR1 MNHNS and CDR2 SASEGT. The CDR3 DNA is TGTGCCACCCTCCCCCTAGATCAGGGGTCCTACGAGCAGTACTTC. Translation: CATLPLDQGSYEQYF.

The genes are TRBV9 and TRBJ2-7; 7 nucleotides agree with TRBD1. J lost 5 bases, V lost 3 bases, and 8 bases had no gene match. The length of the CDR3 is 14 residues. Germline loops: CDR1 SGDLS, CDR2 YYNGEE. The CDR3 coding sequence is TGTGCCAGCAGCGCCGGGACAGCGACCCACGAGCAGTACTTC. Residues: CASSAGTATHEQYF.

This chain connects TRBV5-1 to TRBJ2-7; D may be TRBD2 (5 bases). In germline, CDR1 is SGHRS, CDR2 YFSETQ. This CDR3 has 14 residues. Trimming took 0 bases from V and 4 from J, leaving 11 bases between them. DNA of the CDR3: TGCGCCAGCAGCTTGGGGCAGAGGGTGTACGAGCAGTACTTC. It is translated as CASSLGQRVYEQYF. Full variable domain (rest looked up from reference TRBV5-1 and TRBJ2-7): KAGVTQTPRYLIKTRGQQVTLSCSPISGHRSVSWYQQTPGQGLQFLFEYFSETQRNKGNFPGRFSGRQFSNSRSEMNVSTLELGDSALYLCASSLGQRVYEQYFGPGTRLTVT.

This clonotype was seen at least ten times. The rearrangement joins TRBV12-3 or TRBV12-4 to TRBJ2-5, with unresolved D. CDR3 length: 12 amino acids. The V end was cut by 4 bases, the J end by 4 bases, with 7 bases between. The CDR3 sequence: CASSSRIETQYF. The CDR3, as DNA: TGTGCCAGCAGTTCACGAATAGAGACCCAGTACTTC.

This sequence joins TRBV7-6 and TRBJ2-7; TRBD2 aligns across 7 bases. Per germline, CDR1 SGHVS and CDR2 FNYEAQ. V dropped 5 bases and J dropped 2; count of bases not matched to a gene: 15. The CDR3 contains 17 residues. The CDR3 region has the DNA TGTGCCAGCAGCCCTTCGGGGGAGCGGGGTTACACCTACGAGCAGTACTTC. It yields the protein CASSPSGERGYTYEQYF. Based on the CDR3 plus reference TRBV7-6 and TRBJ2-7, the full variable domain is GAGVSQSPRYKVTKRGQDVALRCDPISGHVSLYWYRQALGQGPEFLTYFNYEAQQDKSGLPNDRFSAERPEGSISTLTIQRTEQRDSAMYRCASSPSGERGYTYEQYFGPGTRLTVT.

The chain combines TRBV29-1 with TRBJ2-7; D tentatively fits TRBD1 or TRBD2 (5 bases each). The V and J ends lost 4 bases and 6 bases respectively, with 16 bases between them. The CDR3 contains 13 residues. Per germline, CDR1 SQVTM and CDR2 ANQGSEA. The CDR3 bases are TGCAGCGTTGGAAGCAGGGCTGCGGGCGAGCAGTACTTC. Translation: CSVGSRAAGEQYF.

This clonotype has a count of ten or more. The J gene is TRBJ1-6, the V gene TRBV9; maybe TRBD1 (6 bases). V was shortened by 1 base and J by 8 bases, with 10 bases between the two germline ends. CDR3 length: 14 residues. The germline CDR1 and CDR2 sequences are SGDLS and YYNGEE. This CDR3 reads CASSVTGIDSPLHF. Written as DNA, the CDR3 is TGTGCCAGCAGCGTAACAGGGATTGATTCACCCCTCCACTTT.

This clonotype has a count of ten or more. The chain joins TRBV2 to TRBJ2-7, with 7 bases lining up with TRBD2. CDR1 SNHLY and CDR2 FYNNEI come from the germline V gene. The CDR3 runs to 14 residues. V shed 2 bases and J 6 bases; nucleotides not matched to a gene: 7. The DNA of the CDR3 is TGTGCCAGCAGTGAATCAGGGAGGGGAAGCGAGCAGTACTTC. Its protein is CASSESGRGSEQYF.

J is TRBJ2-3 and V is TRBV10-3; D possibly matches TRBD1 or TRBD2 (5 bases each). V lost 8 bases to trimming and J lost 2 bases, with 8 bases between them. CDR3 length equals 12 residues. Per the germline V gene, CDR1 is ENHRY and CDR2 is SYGVKD. CDR3: CAIGDLTDTQYF. The CDR3, as DNA: TGTGCCATCGGGGACCTCACAGATACGCAGTATTTT.

Concerning this clonotype itself: One junction end does not reproduce the germline sequence, and a read error may be involved. This chain connects TRBV7-6 to TRBJ2-7; 9 bases match TRBD1. The CDR3 sequence is 14 residues long. Germline V gives CDR1 SGHVS, CDR2 FNYEAQ. The CDR3 sequence is CASSRDREETEQYF. For the CDR3, the DNA is TGTGCTAGCAGCCGGGACAGGGAAGAGACCGAGCAGTACTTC.

The table lists this clonotype with a few counts. The CDR3 protein is CASSLWGQASTNYGYTF. The CDR3 DNA sequence: TGTGCCAGCAGCTTATGGGGACAGGCGTCTACTAACTATGGCTACACCTTC. The chain joins TRBV7-8 to TRBJ1-2, with 8 bases matching TRBD1. This CDR3 region has 17 residues. Losses at the gene ends were 2 bases for V and 0 bases for J; bases not matched to a gene: 8. The germline CDR1 and CDR2 sequences are SGHVS and FQNEAQ. The full variable domain, in which reference TRBV7-8 and TRBJ1-2 provide the parts outside the CDR3, is GAGVSQSPRYKVAKRGQDVALRCDPISGHVSLFWYQQALGQGPEFLTYFQNEAQLDKSGLPSDRFFAERPEGSVSTLKIQRTQQEDSAVYLCASSLWGQASTNYGYTFGSGTRLTVV.

This chain joins TRBV7-9 and TRBJ2-7; possibly TRBD2 for D (6 bases). V lost 5 bases and J lost 0, with 11 bases in between. The CDR3 sequence is 14 residues long. In germline, CDR1 is SEHNR, CDR2 FQNEAQ (reference sequence). The CDR3 DNA sequence: TGTGCCAGCAGCCGGGAGTGGAGCTCCTACGAGCAGTACTTC. Its translation is CASSREWSSYEQYF.

The chain recombines TRBV12-3 or TRBV12-4 with TRBJ1-1; 8 bases match TRBD1. The V and J ends lost 8 bases and 0 bases, in that order; junction bases with no gene match: 11. This CDR3 contains 16 residues. The CDR3 reads CASGDLPGGVNTEAFF. CDR3 nucleotide sequence: TGTGCCAGCGGCGACCTTCCAGGGGGCGTGAACACTGAAGCTTTCTTT.

This sequence joins TRBV7-9 and TRBJ1-1, with no clear D. The CDR3 extends over 15 amino acids. V lost 2 bases and J 0 bases, leaving 10 bases between the germline ends. Germline values: CDR1 SEHNR, CDR2 FQNEAQ (reference sequence). The CDR3 sequence is CASSLRRELNTEAFF. The CDR3, as DNA: TGTGCCAGCAGCTTAAGAAGGGAATTGAACACTGAAGCTTTCTTT.

The chain combines TRBV20-1 with TRBJ1-1; 7 bases align to TRBD1. Unmatched junction bases numbered 16, after V lost 5 bases and J lost 7 bases. The germline V gene has CDR1 DFQATT and CDR2 SNEGSKA (reference sequence). The CDR3 extends over 15 amino acids. The CDR3 loop reads CSAYNALIGGLEAFF. For the CDR3, the DNA is TGCAGTGCTTACAACGCTCTGATAGGGGGCCTTGAAGCTTTCTTT.

V and J are TRBV10-3 and TRBJ1-5; D uncertain. Germline V gene sequence: CDR1 ENHRY, CDR2 SYGVKD. The CDR3 consists of 11 residues. V lost 6 bases and J 15 bases, leaving 15 bases between the germline ends. The CDR3 protein is CAIRGGLILHF. The CDR3 DNA sequence: TGTGCCATCAGAGGAGGACTTATCCTGCATTTT.

This clonotype has at least ten counts. V is TRBV5-1 and J is TRBJ2-2; D is ambiguous. Germline V gives CDR1 SGHRS, CDR2 YFSETQ. V was shortened by 7 bases and J by 6 bases, with 13 bases between the two germline ends. This CDR3 contains 13 residues. CDR3 nucleotide sequence: TGCGCCAGCGAACTGGAAGGGTCCGGGGAGCTGTTTTTT. Translation gives CASELEGSGELFF.

This clonotype appeared a few times. Its ends do not fully match the called genes, so a read error is possible. This chain joins TRBV20-1 and TRBJ1-3; D is uncertain. The CDR3 totals 13 residues. CDR1 is DFQATT, CDR2 SNEGSKA, per germline (reference sequence). CDR3 sequence reads: CLILGSSGNTIYF. Written as DNA, the CDR3 is TGTCTAATTTTGGGGAGCTCTGGAAACACCATATATTTT.

Of note for this clonotype: A much bigger clone sits one base away, suggesting this may be a read error. This chain joins TRBV11-2 and TRBJ2-2; D remains unclear. The CDR3 loop spans 13 amino acids. Germline values: CDR1 SGHAT, CDR2 FQNNGV. Trimming took off 1 base at V and 4 bases at J, with 4 bases between the two ends. CDR3 nucleotide sequence: TGTGCCAGCAGCTTAGTTATCACCGGGGAGCTGTTTTTT. Amino acid sequence: CASSLVITGELFF.

This chain uses TRBV15 with TRBJ2-7; 8 bases agree with TRBD2. Germline lookup yields CDR1 LNHNV and CDR2 YYDKDF (reference sequence). The CDR3 totals 16 residues. With V trimmed by 0 bases and J by 0 bases, 4 bases remained unmatched. CDR3 DNA: TGTGCCACCAGCAGAGATCCGGGGGGGAGCTCCTACGAGCAGTACTTC. Translating it yields CATSRDPGGSSYEQYF.

Details on this clonotype: Since a much larger clone is just one base distant, this may be a read error. V is TRBV7-2 and J is TRBJ1-1; D remains ambiguous. This CDR3 is built from 13 residues. Trimming left V 5 bases short and J 0 bases short, with 7 bases between. Germline loops: CDR1 SGHTA, CDR2 FQGNSA. The CDR3 nucleotides read TGTGCCAGCAGCCAGAACATGAACACTGAAGCTTTCTTT. Translation gives CASSQNMNTEAFF.

Ten or more counts support this clonotype. This chain uses TRBV15 with TRBJ2-7, with 9 bases aligning to TRBD1. Germline lookup yields CDR1 LNHNV and CDR2 YYDKDF (reference sequence). The junction had 6 bases not matched to a gene; V was cut back by 4 bases and J by 5 bases. The CDR3 totals 14 residues. CDR3 region: CATSTDRGGNEQYF. The DNA for the CDR3 is TGTGCCACCAGCACGGACAGGGGAGGGAACGAGCAGTACTTC.

This clonotype occurred a few times. The chain employs TRBV7-9 and TRBJ2-2, with TRBD2 identical over 9 bases. J lost 7 bases, V lost 4 bases, and 10 bases had no gene match. Germline V gene sequence: CDR1 SEHNR, CDR2 FQNEAQ (reference sequence). The CDR3 runs 16 residues. CDR3 region: CASSSSSSGTGGELFF. The CDR3 DNA reads TGTGCCAGCAGCTCCTCCTCTAGCGGGACGGGCGGGGAGCTGTTTTTT.

The V and J genes are TRBV14 and TRBJ2-7, with unresolved D. Germline V gene sequence: CDR1 SGHDN, CDR2 FVKESK. The CDR3 is 11 residues long. V was clipped by 3 bases and J by 11 bases, with 11 bases between them. The CDR3 sequence is CASSHSGPEYF. Here the CDR3 DNA reads TGTGCCAGCAGCCATTCAGGTCCTGAGTACTTC.

The gene calls are TRBV7-3 and TRBJ2-5, with D uncertain. Trimming removed 2 bases from V and 6 bases from J, with 10 bases in between. The germline gives CDR1 SGHTA, CDR2 FQGTGA. The CDR3 totals 13 residues. CDR3 sequence: CASSLEGPQTQYF. The CDR3 bases are TGTGCCAGCAGCTTAGAAGGTCCCCAGACCCAGTACTTC.